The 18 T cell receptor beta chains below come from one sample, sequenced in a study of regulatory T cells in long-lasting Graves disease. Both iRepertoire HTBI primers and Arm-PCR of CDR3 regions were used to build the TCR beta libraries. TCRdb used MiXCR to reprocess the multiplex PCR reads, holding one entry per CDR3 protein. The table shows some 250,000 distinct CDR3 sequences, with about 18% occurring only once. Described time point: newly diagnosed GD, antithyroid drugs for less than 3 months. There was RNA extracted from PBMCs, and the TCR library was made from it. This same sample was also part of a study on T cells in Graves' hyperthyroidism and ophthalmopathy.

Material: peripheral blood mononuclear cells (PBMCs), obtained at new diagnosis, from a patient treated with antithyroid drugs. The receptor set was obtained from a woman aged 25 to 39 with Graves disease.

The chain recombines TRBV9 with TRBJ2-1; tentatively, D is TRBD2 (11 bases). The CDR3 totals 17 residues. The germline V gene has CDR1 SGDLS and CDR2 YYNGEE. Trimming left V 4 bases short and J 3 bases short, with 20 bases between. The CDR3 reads CASSQGQGTSGYNEQFF. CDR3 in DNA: TGTGCCAGCAGCCAGGGACAGGGGACTAGCGGCTACAATGAGCAGTTCTTC.

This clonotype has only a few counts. The CDR3 is CSATSRGWGNQPQHF. The CDR3 DNA reads TGCAGTGCTACCAGCCGGGGTTGGGGCAATCAGCCCCAGCATTTT. The chain carries TRBV20-1 and TRBJ1-5; unclear D gene. Per the germline V gene, CDR1 is DFQATT and CDR2 is SNEGSKA (reference sequence). The ends were cut back, 4 bases at V and 2 bases at J, with 15 bases in the middle. The CDR3 contains 15 residues.

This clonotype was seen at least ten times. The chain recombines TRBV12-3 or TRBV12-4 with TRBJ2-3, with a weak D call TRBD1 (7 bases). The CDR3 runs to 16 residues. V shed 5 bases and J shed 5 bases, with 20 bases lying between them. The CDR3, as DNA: TGTGCCAGCAGTCCAGGGGGGACAGCCCTGGAAGATACGCAGTATTTT. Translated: CASSPGGTALEDTQYF.

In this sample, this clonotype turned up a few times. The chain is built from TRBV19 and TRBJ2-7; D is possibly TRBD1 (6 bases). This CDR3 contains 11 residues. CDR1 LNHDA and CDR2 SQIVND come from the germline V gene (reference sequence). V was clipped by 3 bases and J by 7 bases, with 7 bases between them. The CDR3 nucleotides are TGTGCCAGTAGTATTACAGGGGAGCAGTACTTC. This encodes CASSITGEQYF.

CDR3 coding DNA: TGTGCCACCAGCAGAGGGGGAATTTTCAATGAGCAGTTCTTC. It encodes CATSRGGIFNEQFF. V and J are TRBV15 and TRBJ2-1; no clear D. In germline, CDR1 is LNHNV, CDR2 YYDKDF (reference sequence). The V end was cut by 1 base, the J end by 6 bases, with 10 bases between. This CDR3 spans 14 amino acids.

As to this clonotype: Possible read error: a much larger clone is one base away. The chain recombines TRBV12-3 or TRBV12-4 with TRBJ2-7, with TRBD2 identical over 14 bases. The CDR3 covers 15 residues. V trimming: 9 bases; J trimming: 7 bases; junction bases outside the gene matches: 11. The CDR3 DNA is TGTGCCAGTAGACTAGCGGGGGGGCCCTACAATGAGCAGTACTTC. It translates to CASRLAGGPYNEQYF.

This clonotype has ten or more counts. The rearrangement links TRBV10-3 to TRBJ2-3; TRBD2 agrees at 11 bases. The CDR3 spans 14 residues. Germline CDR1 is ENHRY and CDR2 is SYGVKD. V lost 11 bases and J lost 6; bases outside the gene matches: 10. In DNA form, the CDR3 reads TGTGCCTCCCGACTAGCGGGGCCGGGGGATACGCAGTATTTT. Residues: CASRLAGPGDTQYF.

CDR3 amino acids: CSVNRQGEITEAFF. The CDR3 nucleotides read TGCAGCGTGAATAGACAGGGGGAAATCACTGAAGCTTTCTTT. The chain combines TRBV20-1 with TRBJ1-1; TRBD1 aligns across 9 bases. Germline loops: CDR1 DFQATT, CDR2 SNEGSKA (reference sequence). The CDR3 covers 14 residues.

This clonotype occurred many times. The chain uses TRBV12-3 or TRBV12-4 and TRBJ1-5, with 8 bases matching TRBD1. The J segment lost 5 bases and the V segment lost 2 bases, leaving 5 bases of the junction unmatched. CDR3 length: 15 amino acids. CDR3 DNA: TGTGCCAGCAGTTTACCGGACAGGGTGGATCAGCCCCAGCATTTT. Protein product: CASSLPDRVDQPQHF.

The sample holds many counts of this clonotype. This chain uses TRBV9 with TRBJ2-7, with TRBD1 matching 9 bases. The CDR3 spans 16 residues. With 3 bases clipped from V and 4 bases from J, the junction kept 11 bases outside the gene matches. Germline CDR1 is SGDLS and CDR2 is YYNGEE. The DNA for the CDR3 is TGTGCCAGCAGCGCCCTACCGGGACAGGGTAATTACGAGCAGTACTTC. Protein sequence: CASSALPGQGNYEQYF.

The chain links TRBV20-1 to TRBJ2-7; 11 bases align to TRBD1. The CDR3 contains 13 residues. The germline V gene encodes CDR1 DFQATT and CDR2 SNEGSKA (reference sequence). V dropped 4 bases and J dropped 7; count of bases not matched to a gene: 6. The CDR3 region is CSATSDRGQEQYF. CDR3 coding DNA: TGCAGTGCTACCTCGGACAGGGGGCAAGAGCAGTACTTC.

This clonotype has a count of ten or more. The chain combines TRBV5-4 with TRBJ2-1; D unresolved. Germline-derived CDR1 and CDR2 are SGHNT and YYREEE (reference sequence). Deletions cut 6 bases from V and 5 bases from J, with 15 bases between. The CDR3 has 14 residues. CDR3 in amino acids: CASTTVDRNNEQFF. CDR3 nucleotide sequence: TGTGCCAGCACCACCGTGGACCGAAACAATGAGCAGTTCTTC.

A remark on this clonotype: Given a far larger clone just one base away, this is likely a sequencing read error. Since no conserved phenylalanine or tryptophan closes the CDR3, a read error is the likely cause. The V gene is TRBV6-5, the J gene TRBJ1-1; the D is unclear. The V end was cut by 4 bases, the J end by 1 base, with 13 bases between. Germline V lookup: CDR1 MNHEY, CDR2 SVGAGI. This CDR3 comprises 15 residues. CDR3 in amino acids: CASSLYGATNTEAFS. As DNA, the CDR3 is TGTGCCAGCAGTTTATACGGAGCTACGAACACTGAAGCTTTCTCT.

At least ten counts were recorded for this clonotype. The CDR3 nucleotides read TGTGCCAGCAGTTCCCGGGACGGAGGCTACACCTTC. This translates into CASSSRDGGYTF. This chain uses TRBV27 with TRBJ1-2, with TRBD1 as a possible D gene (5 bases). Deletions cut 4 bases from V and 8 bases from J, with 11 bases between. Germline CDR1 reads MNHEY; CDR2 reads SMNVEV (reference sequence). This CDR3 has 12 residues.

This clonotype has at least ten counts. The CDR3 nucleotides read TGTGCCAGCAGCCCGAGGACAGGGGGAGATCAGCCCCAGCATTTT. Its protein is CASSPRTGGDQPQHF. V and J are TRBV7-2 and TRBJ1-5; 10 bases agree with TRBD1. V lost 5 bases and J lost 5; bases outside the gene matches: 6. The length of the CDR3 is 15 residues. CDR1 is SGHTA, CDR2 FQGNSA, per germline. Full variable domain (rest looked up from reference TRBV7-2 and TRBJ1-5): GAGVSQSPSNKVTEKGKDVELRCDPISGHTALYWYRQSLGQGLEFLIYFQGNSAPDKSGLPSDRFSAERTGGSVSTLTIQRTQQEDSAVYLCASSPRTGGDQPQHFGDGTRLSIL.

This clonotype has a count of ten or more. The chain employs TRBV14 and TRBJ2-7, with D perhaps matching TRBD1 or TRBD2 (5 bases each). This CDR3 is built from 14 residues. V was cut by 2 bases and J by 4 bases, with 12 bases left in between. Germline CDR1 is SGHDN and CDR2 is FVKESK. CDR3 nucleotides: TGTGCCAGCAGCCAAACCGACAGACTATACGAGCAGTACTTC. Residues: CASSQTDRLYEQYF.

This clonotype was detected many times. The CDR3 protein is CASSQDIRVSKGNTIYF. The CDR3 DNA follows: TGTGCCAGCAGCCAAGATATACGCGTATCGAAGGGAAACACCATATATTTT. The chain couples TRBV3-1 to TRBJ1-3; D is ambiguous. The germline V gene has CDR1 LGHDT and CDR2 YNNKEL (reference sequence). This CDR3 has 17 amino acids. Trimming left V 0 bases short and J 4 bases short, with 16 bases between.

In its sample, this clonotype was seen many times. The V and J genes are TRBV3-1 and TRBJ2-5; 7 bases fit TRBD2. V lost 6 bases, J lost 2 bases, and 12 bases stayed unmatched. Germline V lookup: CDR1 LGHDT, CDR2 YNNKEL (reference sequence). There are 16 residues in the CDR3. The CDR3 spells CASRHISGFNQETQYF. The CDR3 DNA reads TGTGCCAGCAGACATATTAGCGGGTTCAATCAAGAGACCCAGTACTTC.